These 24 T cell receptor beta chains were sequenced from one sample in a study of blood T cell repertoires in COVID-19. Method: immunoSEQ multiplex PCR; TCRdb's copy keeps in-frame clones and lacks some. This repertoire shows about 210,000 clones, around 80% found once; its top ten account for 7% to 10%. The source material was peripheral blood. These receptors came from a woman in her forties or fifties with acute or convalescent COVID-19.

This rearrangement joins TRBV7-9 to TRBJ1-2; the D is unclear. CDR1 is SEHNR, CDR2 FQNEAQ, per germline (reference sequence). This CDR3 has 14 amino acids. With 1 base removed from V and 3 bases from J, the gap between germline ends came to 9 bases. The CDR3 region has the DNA TGTGCCAGCAGCTTAGAAGCAATGGACTATGGCTACACCTTC. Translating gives CASSLEAMDYGYTF. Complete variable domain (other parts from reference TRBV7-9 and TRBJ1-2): DTGVSQNPRHKITKRGQNVTFRCDPISEHNRLYWYRQTLGQGPEFLTYFQNEAQLEKSRLLSDRFSAERPKGSFSTLEIQRTEQGDSAMYLCASSLEAMDYGYTFGSGTRLTVV.

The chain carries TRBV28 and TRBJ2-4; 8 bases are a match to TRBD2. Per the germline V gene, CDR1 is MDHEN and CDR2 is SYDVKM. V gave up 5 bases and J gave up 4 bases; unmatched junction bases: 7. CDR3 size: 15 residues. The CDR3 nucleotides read TGTGCCAGCAGTCAATCGGGGACTAGTAAAAACATTCAGTACTTC. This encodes CASSQSGTSKNIQYF.

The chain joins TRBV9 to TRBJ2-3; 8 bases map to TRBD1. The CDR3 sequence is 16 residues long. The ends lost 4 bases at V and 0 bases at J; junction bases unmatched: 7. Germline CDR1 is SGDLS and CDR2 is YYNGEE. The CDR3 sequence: CASSSRTGPSTDTQYF. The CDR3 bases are TGTGCCAGCAGCTCTCGGACAGGGCCGAGCACAGATACGCAGTATTTT.

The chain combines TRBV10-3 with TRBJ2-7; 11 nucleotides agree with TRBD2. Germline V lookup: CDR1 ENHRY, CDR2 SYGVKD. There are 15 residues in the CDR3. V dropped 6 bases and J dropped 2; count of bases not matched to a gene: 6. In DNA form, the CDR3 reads TGTGCCATCAGCGTGACTAGCGGGGCCACCTACGAGCAGTACTTC. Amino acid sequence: CAISVTSGATYEQYF.

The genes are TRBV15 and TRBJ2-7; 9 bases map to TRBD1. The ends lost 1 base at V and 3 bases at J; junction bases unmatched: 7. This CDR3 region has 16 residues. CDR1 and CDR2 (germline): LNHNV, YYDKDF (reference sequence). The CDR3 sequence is CATSRGGGQGNYEQYF. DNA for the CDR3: TGTGCCACCAGCAGAGGTGGGGGACAGGGCAACTACGAGCAGTACTTC.

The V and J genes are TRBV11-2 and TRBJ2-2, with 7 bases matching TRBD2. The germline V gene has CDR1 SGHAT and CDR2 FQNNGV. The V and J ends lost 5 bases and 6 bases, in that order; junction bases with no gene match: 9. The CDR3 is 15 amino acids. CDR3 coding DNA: TGTGCCAGCAGCGCAACACTAGCGTTCCCCGGGGAGCTGTTTTTT. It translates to CASSATLAFPGELFF.

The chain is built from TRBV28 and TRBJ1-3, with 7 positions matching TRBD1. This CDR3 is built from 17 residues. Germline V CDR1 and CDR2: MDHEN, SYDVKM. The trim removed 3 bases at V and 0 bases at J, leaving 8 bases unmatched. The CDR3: CASSFSGTVSSGNTIYF. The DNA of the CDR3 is TGTGCCAGCAGTTTCTCCGGGACAGTGAGCTCTGGAAACACCATATATTTT. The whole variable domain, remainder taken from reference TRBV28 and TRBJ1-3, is DVKVTQSSRYLVKRTGEKVFLECVQDMDHENMFWYRQDPGLGLRLIYFSYDVKMKEKGDIPEGYSVSREKKERFSLILESASTNQTSMYLCASSFSGTVSSGNTIYFGEGSWLTVV.

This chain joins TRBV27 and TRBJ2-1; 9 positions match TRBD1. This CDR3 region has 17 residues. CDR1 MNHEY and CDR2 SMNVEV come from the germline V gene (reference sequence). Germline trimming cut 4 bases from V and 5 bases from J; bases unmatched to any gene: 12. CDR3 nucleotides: TGTGCCAGCAGTTCATTTGGAGGGGACAGGGCGAACAATGAGCAGTTCTTC. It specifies CASSSFGGDRANNEQFF.

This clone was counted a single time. The CDR3 sequence is CASSSLTNNEQFF. The CDR3 region has the DNA TGTGCCAGCAGCTCACTCACTAACAATGAGCAGTTCTTC. This chain connects TRBV11-2 to TRBJ2-1; D uncertain. Trimming shortened V by 4 bases and J by 5 bases, and 9 bases separated the two germline ends. CDR3 length: 13 amino acids. The germline CDR1 and CDR2 sequences are SGHAT and FQNNGV.

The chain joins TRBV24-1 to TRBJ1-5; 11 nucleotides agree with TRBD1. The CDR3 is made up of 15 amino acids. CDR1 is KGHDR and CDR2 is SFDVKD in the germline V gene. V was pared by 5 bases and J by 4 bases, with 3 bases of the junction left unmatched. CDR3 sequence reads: CATSVGQGVNQPQHF. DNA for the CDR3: TGTGCCACCAGTGTGGGACAGGGGGTAAATCAGCCCCAGCATTTT.

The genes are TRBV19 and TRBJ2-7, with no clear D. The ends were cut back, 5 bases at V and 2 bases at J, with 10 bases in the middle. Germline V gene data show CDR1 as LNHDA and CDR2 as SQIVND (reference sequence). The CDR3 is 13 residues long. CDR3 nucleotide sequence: TGTGCCAGTAGTGGAGCTGGAACCTACGAGCAGTACTTC. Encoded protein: CASSGAGTYEQYF.

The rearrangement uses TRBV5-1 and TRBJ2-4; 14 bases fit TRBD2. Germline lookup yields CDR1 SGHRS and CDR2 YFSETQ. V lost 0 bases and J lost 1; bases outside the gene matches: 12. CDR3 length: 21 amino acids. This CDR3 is CASSLEFVGLAGATAKNIQYF. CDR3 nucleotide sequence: TGCGCCAGCAGCTTGGAATTCGTGGGACTAGCGGGAGCAACGGCCAAAAACATTCAGTACTTC.

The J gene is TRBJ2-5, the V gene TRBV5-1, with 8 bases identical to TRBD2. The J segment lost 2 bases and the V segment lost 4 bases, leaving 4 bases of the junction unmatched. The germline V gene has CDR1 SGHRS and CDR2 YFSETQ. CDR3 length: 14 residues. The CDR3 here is CASSQTSVQETQYF. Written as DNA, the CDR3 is TGCGCCAGCAGCCAGACTAGCGTACAAGAGACCCAGTACTTC.

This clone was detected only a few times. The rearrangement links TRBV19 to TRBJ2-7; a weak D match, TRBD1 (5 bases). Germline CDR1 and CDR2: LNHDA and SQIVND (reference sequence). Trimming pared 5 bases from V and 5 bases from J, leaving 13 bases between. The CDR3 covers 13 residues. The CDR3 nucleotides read TGTGCCAGTAGTGGCCTCAGGGCTAACGAGCAGTACTTC. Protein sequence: CASSGLRANEQYF.

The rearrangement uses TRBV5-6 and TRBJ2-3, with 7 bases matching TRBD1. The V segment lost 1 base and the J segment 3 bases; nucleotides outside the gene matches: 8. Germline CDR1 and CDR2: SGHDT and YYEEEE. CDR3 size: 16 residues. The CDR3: CASSLRGTGVTDTQYF. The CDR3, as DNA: TGTGCCAGCAGCTTGAGAGGAACAGGGGTAACAGATACGCAGTATTTT.

The CDR3 DNA follows: TGCGCCAGCAGCTTACAGGGACCTAATGAAAAACTGTTTTTT. Protein: CASSLQGPNEKLFF. This chain connects TRBV5-1 to TRBJ1-4; possibly TRBD1 for D (6 bases). This CDR3 has 14 residues. Germline V gene sequence: CDR1 SGHRS, CDR2 YFSETQ. The V end was cut by 2 bases, the J end by 3 bases, with 8 bases between.

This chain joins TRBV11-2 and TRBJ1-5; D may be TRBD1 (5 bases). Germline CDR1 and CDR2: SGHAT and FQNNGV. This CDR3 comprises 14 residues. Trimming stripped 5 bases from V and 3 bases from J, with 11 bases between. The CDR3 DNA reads TGTGCCAGCAGCGGAGACAGCTTCAATCAGCCCCAGCATTTT. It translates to CASSGDSFNQPQHF.

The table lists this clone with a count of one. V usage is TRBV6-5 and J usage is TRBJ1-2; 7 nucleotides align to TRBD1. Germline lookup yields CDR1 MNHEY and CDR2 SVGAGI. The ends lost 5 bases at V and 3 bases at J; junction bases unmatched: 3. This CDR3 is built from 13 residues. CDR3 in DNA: TGTGCCAGCAGTAGTGGACAGGACTATGGCTACACCTTC. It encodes CASSSGQDYGYTF.

CDR3: CASSEEAELDNEQFF. The CDR3, as DNA: TGTGCCAGCAGTGAAGAGGCGGAATTGGACAATGAGCAGTTCTTC. The chain couples TRBV2 to TRBJ2-1; no firm D call. Between the trimmed V and J ends, which lost 1 base and 5 bases, there was a span of 12 bases. This CDR3 comprises 15 residues. Germline lookup yields CDR1 SNHLY and CDR2 FYNNEI.

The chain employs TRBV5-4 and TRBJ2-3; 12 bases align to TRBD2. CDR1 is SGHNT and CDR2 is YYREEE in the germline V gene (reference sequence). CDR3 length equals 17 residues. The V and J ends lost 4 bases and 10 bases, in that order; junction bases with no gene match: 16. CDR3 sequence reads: CASSPLTSGSLSVAQYF. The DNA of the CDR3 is TGTGCCAGCAGCCCCCTGACTAGCGGGAGTTTGAGTGTTGCGCAGTATTTT.

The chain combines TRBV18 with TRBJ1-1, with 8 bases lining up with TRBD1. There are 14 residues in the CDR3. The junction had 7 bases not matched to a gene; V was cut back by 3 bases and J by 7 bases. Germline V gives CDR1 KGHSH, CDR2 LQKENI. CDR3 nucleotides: TGTGCCAGCTCACCTGGACCTGGGACAGGTGAAGCTTTCTTT. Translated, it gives CASSPGPGTGEAFF.

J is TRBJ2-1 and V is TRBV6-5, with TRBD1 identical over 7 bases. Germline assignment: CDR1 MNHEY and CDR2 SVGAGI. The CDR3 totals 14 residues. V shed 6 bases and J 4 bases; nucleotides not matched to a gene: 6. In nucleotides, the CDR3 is TGTGCCAGCAGCCGGGGACAGCTATACAATGAGCAGTTCTTC. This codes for CASSRGQLYNEQFF.

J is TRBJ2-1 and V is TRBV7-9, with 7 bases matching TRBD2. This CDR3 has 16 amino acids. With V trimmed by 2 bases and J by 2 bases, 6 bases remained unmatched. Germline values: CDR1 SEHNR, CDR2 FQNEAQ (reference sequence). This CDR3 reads CASSLFSGGAYNEQFF. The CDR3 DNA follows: TGTGCCAGCAGCTTATTCTCGGGGGGAGCCTACAATGAGCAGTTCTTC. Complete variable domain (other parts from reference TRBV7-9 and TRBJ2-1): DTGVSQNPRHKITKRGQNVTFRCDPISEHNRLYWYRQTLGQGPEFLTYFQNEAQLEKSRLLSDRFSAERPKGSFSTLEIQRTEQGDSAMYLCASSLFSGGAYNEQFFGPGTRLTVL.

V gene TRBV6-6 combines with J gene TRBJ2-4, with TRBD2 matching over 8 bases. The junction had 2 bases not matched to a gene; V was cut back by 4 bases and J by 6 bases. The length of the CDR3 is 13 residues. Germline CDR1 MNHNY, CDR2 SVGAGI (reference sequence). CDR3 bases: TGTGCCAGCAGTTCGGGAGGGGGAAACATTCAGTACTTC. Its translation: CASSSGGGNIQYF.